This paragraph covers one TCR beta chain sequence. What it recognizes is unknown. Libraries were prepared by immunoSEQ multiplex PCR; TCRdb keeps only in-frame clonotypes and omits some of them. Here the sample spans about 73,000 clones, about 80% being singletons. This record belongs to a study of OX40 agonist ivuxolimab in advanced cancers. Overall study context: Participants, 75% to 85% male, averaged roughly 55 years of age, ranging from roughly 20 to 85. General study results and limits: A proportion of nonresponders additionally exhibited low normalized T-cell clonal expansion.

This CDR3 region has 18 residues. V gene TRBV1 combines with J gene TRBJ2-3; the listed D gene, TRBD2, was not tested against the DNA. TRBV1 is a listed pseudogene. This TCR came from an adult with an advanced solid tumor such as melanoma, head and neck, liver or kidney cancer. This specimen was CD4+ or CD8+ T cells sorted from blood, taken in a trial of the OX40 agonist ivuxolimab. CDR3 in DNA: TGCACCAGCAGCCAAGAAGGACTAGCGGGGGGACTCACAGATACGCAGTATTTT. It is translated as CTSSQEGLAGGLTDTQYF.